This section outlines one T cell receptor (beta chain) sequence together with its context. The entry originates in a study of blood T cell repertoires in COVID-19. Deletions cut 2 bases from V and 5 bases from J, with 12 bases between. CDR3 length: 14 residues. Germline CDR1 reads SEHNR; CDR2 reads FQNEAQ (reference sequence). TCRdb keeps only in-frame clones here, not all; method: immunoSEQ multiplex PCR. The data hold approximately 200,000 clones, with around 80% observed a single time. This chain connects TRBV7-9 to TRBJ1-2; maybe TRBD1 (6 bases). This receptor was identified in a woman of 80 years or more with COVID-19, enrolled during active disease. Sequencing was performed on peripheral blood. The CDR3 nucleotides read TGTGCCAGCAGCTTAACAGGGCTGAATTATGGCTACACCTTC. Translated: CASSLTGLNYGYTF.